What follows are 27 T cell receptor beta chains derived from one specimen sequenced in a study of monozygotic twins with inflammatory bowel disease. TCRdb reprocessed the 5' RACE reads and stores each CDR3 protein as one record, lacking DNA. This listing includes over 200,000 distinct CDR3 sequences. The sample was blood. These receptors all stem from a human donor with ulcerative colitis or Crohn's disease, or a healthy co-twin of an affected twin (not recorded which).

The chain recombines TRBV29-1 with TRBJ2-2; TCRdb names TRBD2, which stays unverified in the absence of DNA. This CDR3 has 15 residues. CDR1 and CDR2 (germline): SQVTM, ANQGSEA. The CDR3 loop is CSVLSPGGLSGELFF.

The CDR3: CASSLRGNYINEKLFF. The gene calls are TRBV27 and TRBJ1-4; TCRdb's D call of TRBD1 is untestable without DNA. Germline V CDR1 and CDR2: MNHEY, SMNVEV (reference sequence). The length of the CDR3 is 16 residues. Combining the CDR3 with reference TRBV27 and TRBJ1-4 gives the whole variable domain EAQVTQNPRYLITVTGKKLTVTCSQNMNHEYMSWYRQDPGLGLRQIYYSMNVEVTDKGDVPEGYKVSRKEKRNFPLILESPSPNQTSLYFCASSLRGNYINEKLFFGSGTQLSVL.

The chain links TRBV6-5 to TRBJ2-3; TCRdb's D gene call, TRBD1, goes unchecked for lack of DNA. This CDR3 comprises 15 residues. CDR1 and CDR2 (germline): MNHEY, SVGAGI. The CDR3 is CASSSLDRAVDTQYF.

The chain recombines TRBV5-1 with TRBJ2-1; there is no DNA to check the TCRdb D call of TRBD1. CDR3 size: 15 residues. CDR1 SGHRS and CDR2 YFSETQ come from the germline V gene. The CDR3 loop reads CASSLEGTGTNEQFF.

The chain employs TRBV29-1 and TRBJ1-1. CDR3 length: 13 residues. Germline V CDR1 and CDR2: SQVTM, ANQGSEA. The chain's CDR3 is CSVERAMNTEAFF.

V gene TRBV6-5 combines with J gene TRBJ1-5; TCRdb picks TRBD1, but there is no DNA to check that call. The CDR3 contains 15 residues. Germline-derived CDR1 and CDR2 are MNHEY and SVGAGI. CDR3 in amino acids: CASRLQGASNQPQHF.

The J gene is TRBJ1-2, the V gene TRBV6-1. This CDR3 spans 15 amino acids. CDR1 is MNHNS, CDR2 SASEGT, per germline. The CDR3 region is CASTSRGGSNYGYTF.

V is TRBV6-2 or TRBV6-3 and J is TRBJ2-7. This CDR3 has 15 amino acids. Germline loops: CDR1 MNHEY, CDR2 SVGEGT. The chain's CDR3 is CASSYSRGIAYEQYF.

This chain connects TRBV5-1 to TRBJ1-2; TCRdb names TRBD1, which stays unverified in the absence of DNA. The CDR3 length is 12 residues. Germline assignment: CDR1 SGHRS and CDR2 YFSETQ. This CDR3 reads CASSFQGEGYTF. Looking up the rest from reference TRBV5-1 and TRBJ1-2 gives the full variable domain: KAGVTQTPRYLIKTRGQQVTLSCSPISGHRSVSWYQQTPGQGLQFLFEYFSETQRNKGNFPGRFSGRQFSNSRSEMNVSTLELGDSALYLCASSFQGEGYTFGSGTRLTVV.

The rearrangement links TRBV20-1 to TRBJ1-5; the TRBD1 assignment by TCRdb is unverifiable without DNA. The CDR3 sequence is 16 residues long. Germline lookup yields CDR1 DFQATT and CDR2 SNEGSKA (reference sequence). The CDR3 here is CSARAPRQGSNQPQHF.

The rearrangement links TRBV20-1 to TRBJ2-2. The V gene's germline CDR1 is DFQATT and CDR2 SNEGSKA (reference sequence). This CDR3 is 14 amino acids long. The CDR3 protein is CSAREVTGTGELFF.

The rearrangement links TRBV5-1 to TRBJ1-1. Germline V gene lookup returns CDR1 SGHRS and CDR2 YFSETQ. This CDR3 has 16 amino acids. This chain's CDR3 is CASSSGAGSMNTEAFF.

The chain's CDR3 is CARVPGGRQNPYNYGYTF. The V call is TRBV19, the J call TRBJ1-2; TCRdb gives TRBD1 as the D gene, but with no DNA this cannot be confirmed. This CDR3 region has 18 residues. Germline V CDR1 and CDR2: LNHDA, SQIVND (reference sequence).

J is TRBJ2-3 and V is TRBV5-1. The CDR3 covers 16 residues. Germline V CDR1 and CDR2: SGHRS, YFSETQ. Here the CDR3 reads CASSLEAGPSTDTQYF.

J is TRBJ2-5 and V is TRBV15; TCRdb's D call, TRBD1, is unchecked because there is no DNA. Germline values: CDR1 LNHNV, CDR2 YYDKDF (reference sequence). This CDR3 comprises 15 residues. The CDR3: CATSRDSGARETQYF.

This chain joins TRBV2 and TRBJ1-2. The CDR3 contains 13 residues. CDR1 and CDR2 from the germline V gene are SNHLY and FYNNEI. The CDR3 loop is CASSDRMPYGYTF.

The rearrangement uses TRBV5-1 and TRBJ1-2. Germline lookup yields CDR1 SGHRS and CDR2 YFSETQ. CDR3 length: 13 residues. Here the CDR3 reads CASSLEPTRGYTF.

The rearrangement uses TRBV20-1 and TRBJ1-2. The CDR3 length is 11 residues. Per germline, CDR1 DFQATT and CDR2 SNEGSKA (reference sequence). This chain's CDR3 is CSDSRNYGYTF.

The rearrangement uses TRBV6-1 and TRBJ1-1. Per germline, CDR1 MNHNS and CDR2 SASEGT. The CDR3 runs 14 residues. CDR3 in amino acids: CASRSGTTNTEAFF.

The gene calls are TRBV5-6 and TRBJ2-3; TCRdb's assignment of TRBD2 cannot be checked, as there is no DNA. The germline V gene encodes CDR1 SGHDT and CDR2 YYEEEE. The CDR3 runs 16 residues. The CDR3 sequence is CASSLGGGESTDTQYF. The full variable domain, completed using reference TRBV5-6 and TRBJ2-3, is DAGVTQSPTHLIKTRGQQVTLRCSPKSGHDTVSWYQQALGQGPQFIFQYYEEEERQRGNFPDRFSGHQFPNYSSELNVNALLLGDSALYLCASSLGGGESTDTQYFGPGTRLTVL.

V is TRBV4-1 and J is TRBJ2-1; without DNA, the TCRdb call of TRBD1 cannot be checked. Germline V gene data show CDR1 as MGHRA and CDR2 as YSYEKL. The CDR3 sequence is 14 residues long. CDR3: CASSQLGGSQEQFF.

The gene calls are TRBV5-1 and TRBJ1-4; the D call from TCRdb, TRBD1, cannot be confirmed without DNA. The CDR3 is made up of 14 amino acids. Per germline, CDR1 SGHRS and CDR2 YFSETQ. The CDR3 here is CASSAGQGVEKLFF. Supplemented by reference TRBV5-1 and TRBJ1-4, the full variable domain reads KAGVTQTPRYLIKTRGQQVTLSCSPISGHRSVSWYQQTPGQGLQFLFEYFSETQRNKGNFPGRFSGRQFSNSRSEMNVSTLELGDSALYLCASSAGQGVEKLFFGSGTQLSVL.

This rearrangement joins TRBV9 to TRBJ2-1. Germline V gene sequence: CDR1 SGDLS, CDR2 YYNGEE. The CDR3 contains 13 residues. This CDR3 reads CASSVATYNEQFF. Using reference TRBV9 and TRBJ2-1 for the parts outside the CDR3, the full variable domain is DSGVTQTPKHLITATGQRVTLRCSPRSGDLSVYWYQQSLDQGLQFLIQYYNGEERAKGNILERFSAQQFPDLHSELNLSSLELGDSALYFCASSVATYNEQFFGPGTRLTVL.

Here the CDR3 reads CSALGGQFYEQYF. The chain uses TRBV29-1 and TRBJ2-7; TCRdb names TRBD2, which stays unverified in the absence of DNA. Germline assignment: CDR1 SQVTM and CDR2 ANQGSEA. The CDR3 has 13 amino acids.

The chain joins TRBV3-1 to TRBJ1-1. The germline gives CDR1 LGHDT, CDR2 YNNKEL (reference sequence). The CDR3 has 14 amino acids. The CDR3 protein is CASSQPSWGTEAFF.

The V gene is TRBV20-1, the J gene TRBJ1-6; TCRdb lists TRBD1, though no DNA is available to test this call. The CDR3 loop spans 15 amino acids. The V gene's germline CDR1 is DFQATT and CDR2 SNEGSKA (reference sequence). CDR3 residues: CSARGGTAYNSPLHF.

The CDR3 loop is CASSWDWYSYNEQFF. J is TRBJ2-1 and V is TRBV5-1. The CDR3 is 15 amino acids. The germline V gene has CDR1 SGHRS and CDR2 YFSETQ.